This entry lists 28 T cell receptor beta chains sequenced from one sample in a study of T-cell reconstitution after alpha-beta-depleted transplantation in children (dated by TCRdb to about 2016). Per the publication, the treatment or condition label means: allogeneic hematopoietic cell transplantation with graft depleted of TCRalphabeta T cells and CD19 B cells. Libraries were constructed by PCR. Sequenced using an Illumina HiSeq 2500. Molecular barcoding was employed in the preparation of TCR libraries, with unique molecular identifiers being used to normalize TCRbeta repertoire quantification. TCRdb cleaned the public reads at Q25 with fastp, built clones with MiXCR and kept in-frame beta chains. Duplicate CDR3 protein sequences are folded into a single record with the most common DNA and genes. The table for this sample lists around 700,000 distinct CDR3 sequences; over 10% of them were counted only once. Around 0.76% of the sample is taken by the ten largest.

The specimen was PBMCs, collected before TCRalphabeta/CD19-depleted stem cell transplant. The receptors shown here come from a girl aged 2 to 10 with congenital amegakaryocytic thrombocytopenia, due to receive a stem cell transplant.

This chain connects TRBV15 to TRBJ2-7; 7 bases fit TRBD2. The CDR3 totals 15 residues. V lost 4 bases, J lost 2 bases, and 8 bases stayed unmatched. Germline lookup yields CDR1 LNHNV and CDR2 YYDKDF (reference sequence). The CDR3 here is CATSKSGTNTYEQYF. CDR3 in DNA: TGTGCCACCAGCAAGAGCGGGACTAACACCTACGAGCAGTACTTC.

V is TRBV3-1 and J is TRBJ2-4; 7 bases line up with TRBD1. Germline V gene data show CDR1 as LGHDT and CDR2 as YNNKEL (reference sequence). V shed 3 bases, J shed 9 bases, and the junction held 8 bases outside the gene matches. The CDR3 length is 14 residues. The CDR3 protein is CASSHRQGVGIQYF. Here the CDR3 DNA reads TGTGCCAGCAGCCACCGACAGGGTGTCGGCATTCAGTACTTC. Looking up the rest from reference TRBV3-1 and TRBJ2-4 gives the full variable domain: DTAVSQTPKYLVTQMGNDKSIKCEQNLGHDTMYWYKQDSKKFLKIMFSYNNKELIINETVPNRFSPKSPDKAHLNLHINSLELGDSAVYFCASSHRQGVGIQYFGAGTRLSVL.

This clonotype was picked up a small number of times. J is TRBJ1-1 and V is TRBV10-2, with 7 bases fitting TRBD1. CDR1 is WSHSY and CDR2 is SAAADI in the germline V gene. V lost 8 bases and J lost 10; bases outside the gene matches: 16. The CDR3 length is 14 residues. The CDR3 DNA reads TGCGCCAGCTTTGACAGGGACTTCTCTCTCGGAGCTTTCTTT. As protein: CASFDRDFSLGAFF.

In this sample, this clonotype turned up a few times. This chain uses TRBV12-3 or TRBV12-4 with TRBJ2-2, with 9 bases that match TRBD1. CDR3 size: 16 residues. After removal of 6 bases from V and 5 bases from J, the junction contained 10 bases not matched to a gene. The CDR3 sequence: CASRTGQGEWTGELFF. In DNA, the CDR3 is TGTGCCAGCAGAACGGGACAGGGAGAGTGGACCGGGGAGCTGTTTTTT.

V usage is TRBV5-1 and J usage is TRBJ2-7; D assignment may be TRBD1 or TRBD2 (5 bases each). Germline CDR1 is SGHRS and CDR2 is YFSETQ. Trimming stripped 0 bases from V and 6 bases from J, with 7 bases between. The CDR3 totals 12 residues. The CDR3 coding sequence is TGCGCCAGCAGCTTGGCGGGGCTCGAGCAGTACTTC. Translated, it gives CASSLAGLEQYF. Combining the CDR3 with reference TRBV5-1 and TRBJ2-7 gives the whole variable domain KAGVTQTPRYLIKTRGQQVTLSCSPISGHRSVSWYQQTPGQGLQFLFEYFSETQRNKGNFPGRFSGRQFSNSRSEMNVSTLELGDSALYLCASSLAGLEQYFGPGTRLTVT.

In its sample, this clonotype was seen a few times. The chain has TRBV28 and TRBJ2-3, with 8 bases lining up with TRBD2. From germline, CDR1 is MDHEN and CDR2 SYDVKM. V was pared by 8 bases and J by 3 bases, with 7 bases of the junction left unmatched. The CDR3 runs 14 residues. CDR3 sequence (DNA): TGTGCCAGCTTGTCCAGCGGGAGTACAGATACGCAGTATTTT. Its translation: CASLSSGSTDTQYF. Based on the CDR3 plus reference TRBV28 and TRBJ2-3, the full variable domain is DVKVTQSSRYLVKRTGEKVFLECVQDMDHENMFWYRQDPGLGLRLIYFSYDVKMKEKGDIPEGYSVSREKKERFSLILESASTNQTSMYLCASLSSGSTDTQYFGPGTRLTVL.

This clonotype was counted only a few times. This rearrangement joins TRBV7-8 to TRBJ1-4; 7 bases fit TRBD1. The CDR3 runs 16 residues. Germline V CDR1 and CDR2: SGHVS, FQNEAQ. The junction had 11 bases not matched to a gene; V was cut back by 6 bases and J by 4 bases. The CDR3 spells CASRNRRGQINEKLFF. CDR3 in DNA: TGTGCCAGCAGAAATAGAAGGGGGCAGATTAATGAAAAACTGTTTTTT. Variable domain in full (rest from reference TRBV7-8 and TRBJ1-4): GAGVSQSPRYKVAKRGQDVALRCDPISGHVSLFWYQQALGQGPEFLTYFQNEAQLDKSGLPSDRFFAERPEGSVSTLKIQRTQQEDSAVYLCASRNRRGQINEKLFFGSGTQLSVL.

This clonotype has at least ten counts. The V call is TRBV3-1, the J call TRBJ2-1, with D unclear. Looked up from germline, CDR1 is LGHDT and CDR2 is YNNKEL (reference sequence). The ends were cut back, 4 bases at V and 6 bases at J, with 7 bases in the middle. The CDR3 length is 12 residues. As DNA, the CDR3 is TGTGCCAGCAGCCCCACGAGCAATGAGCAGTTCTTC. Residues: CASSPTSNEQFF.

On this clonotype: A clone one base away is much larger, so this may be a read error. The chain is built from TRBV9 and TRBJ2-6, with D unresolved. Germline V gives CDR1 SGDLS, CDR2 YYNGEE. V lost 4 bases to trimming and J lost 0 bases, with 8 bases between them. This CDR3 contains 15 residues. The CDR3 protein is CASSLWTSGANVLTF. The CDR3 DNA reads as TGTGCCAGCAGCTTATGGACCTCTGGGGCCAACGTCCTGACTTTC.

This chain links TRBV7-9 with TRBJ2-7; D is undetermined. This CDR3 contains 14 residues. Looked up from germline, CDR1 is SEHNR and CDR2 is FQNEAQ (reference sequence). The V end lost 1 base, the J end lost 3 bases, and 10 bases lay between the germline ends. CDR3 in amino acids: CASSLGNLVYEQYF. The CDR3 region has the DNA TGTGCCAGCAGCTTAGGGAATCTTGTCTACGAGCAGTACTTC.

This clonotype was recorded many times. The junction differs from germline at one of its ends, possibly a read error. This chain connects TRBV12-3 or TRBV12-4 to TRBJ1-1; D gene uncertain. CDR3 length: 14 residues. CDR3 in amino acids: CASSLGPRNAEAFF. CDR3 bases: TGTGCCAGCAGTTTAGGGCCCAGGAACGCTGAAGCTTTCTTT.

There are many counts of this clonotype. The chain uses TRBV20-1 and TRBJ2-7, with D hard to call. Trimming left V 5 bases short and J 0 bases short, with 11 bases between. Germline CDR1 DFQATT, CDR2 SNEGSKA (reference sequence). CDR3 size: 13 residues. CDR3 protein: CSAAQVYSYEQYF. CDR3 DNA: TGCAGTGCTGCGCAAGTATACTCCTACGAGCAGTACTTC.

The chain carries TRBV27 and TRBJ2-3; D is tentatively TRBD1 or TRBD2 (5 bases each). Trimming cost V 5 bases and J 0 bases, with 9 bases left between them. Germline V CDR1 and CDR2: MNHEY, SMNVEV (reference sequence). The CDR3 consists of 14 residues. Here the CDR3 reads CASSLRDSTDTQYF. CDR3 sequence (DNA): TGTGCCAGCAGTCTCCGGGACAGCACAGATACGCAGTATTTT.

In its sample, this clonotype was seen many times. The chain joins TRBV7-8 to TRBJ2-3, with 9 bases matching TRBD2. The junction had 12 bases not matched to a gene; V was cut back by 1 base and J by 4 bases. This CDR3 is built from 18 residues. CDR1 and CDR2 from the germline V gene are SGHVS and FQNEAQ. The CDR3 protein is CASSLEGGLAGSADTQYF. The CDR3 nucleotides read TGTGCCAGCAGCTTAGAGGGGGGGCTAGCGGGGTCAGCAGATACGCAGTATTTT.

This clonotype was seen only a few times. CDR3 nucleotide sequence: TGTGCCAGCAACAGGGACAAAACAGATACGCAGTATTTT. Protein sequence: CASNRDKTDTQYF. The V call is TRBV12-3 or TRBV12-4, the J call TRBJ2-3; D possibly corresponds to TRBD1 (6 bases). V gave up 7 bases and J gave up 3 bases, with 11 bases separating them. The CDR3 runs 13 residues.

This clonotype has a count of ten or more. V usage is TRBV5-1 and J usage is TRBJ1-5; D is possibly TRBD1 (6 bases). The CDR3 has 15 amino acids. V was clipped by 6 bases and J by 5 bases, with 18 bases between them. Germline CDR1 and CDR2: SGHRS and YFSETQ. CDR3 region: CASTEHREMDQPQHF. The DNA of the CDR3 is TGCGCCAGCACCGAACACAGGGAAATGGATCAGCCCCAGCATTTT.

This clonotype was counted only a few times. This rearrangement joins TRBV20-1 to TRBJ1-2; D ambiguous. Germline loops: CDR1 DFQATT, CDR2 SNEGSKA (reference sequence). The CDR3 spans 11 residues. Trimming took off 6 bases at V and 5 bases at J, with 10 bases between the two ends. The DNA of the CDR3 is TGCAGTGCCCCCGCCGGTTATGGCTACACCTTC. This translates into CSAPAGYGYTF.

The chain combines TRBV30 with TRBJ2-4, with TRBD2 matching over 8 bases. J gave up 0 bases and V 0 bases, and 13 bases lay outside the gene matches. Germline-derived CDR1 and CDR2 are GTSNPN and SVGIG (reference sequence). This CDR3 spans 19 amino acids. For the CDR3, the DNA is TGTGCCTGGAGTGTACGGGCAGGCTCGGGACTAGTAGCCAAAAACATTCAGTACTTC. It is translated as CAWSVRAGSGLVAKNIQYF.

Details on this clonotype: The conserved closing phenylalanine or tryptophan is absent in this CDR3, likely reflecting a read error. V and J are TRBV28 and TRBJ1-1; D gene ambiguous. V lost 3 bases, J lost 1 base, and 24 bases lay in between. CDR1 MDHEN and CDR2 SYDVKM come from the germline V gene. The CDR3 totals 19 residues. CDR3 residues: CASSFFNDYGVMGNTEAFS. CDR3 bases: TGTGCCAGCAGTTTTTTCAATGACTATGGGGTCATGGGGAACACTGAAGCTTTCTCT.

This clonotype was seen only a few times. J is TRBJ1-1 and V is TRBV4-1; D remains unclear. The CDR3 extends over 11 amino acids. The ends were cut back, 7 bases at V and 4 bases at J, with 7 bases in the middle. The germline CDR1 and CDR2 sequences are MGHRA and YSYEKL. CDR3 sequence (DNA): TGCGCCAGCACCCTAGGCACTGAAGCTTTCTTT. Amino acid sequence: CASTLGTEAFF.

CDR3 DNA sequence: TGTGCCAGCAGTGAGGATGGAAACATTCAGTACTTC. This translates into CASSEDGNIQYF. The chain links TRBV6-1 to TRBJ2-4; D is uncertain. Trimming took off 3 bases at V and 6 bases at J, with 6 bases between the two ends. Per the germline V gene, CDR1 is MNHNS and CDR2 is SASEGT. The CDR3 extends over 12 amino acids.

At least ten counts were recorded for this clonotype. The V gene is TRBV12-3 or TRBV12-4, the J gene TRBJ1-5, with no clear D. V dropped 8 bases and J dropped 6 bases, with 14 bases sitting between them. CDR3 size: 13 residues. The CDR3 nucleotides read TGTGCCAGCTCCCTGCGGGGTCTTCAGCCCCAGCATTTT. This sequence encodes CASSLRGLQPQHF.

The V and J genes are TRBV6-1 and TRBJ1-2; TRBD1 aligns across 7 bases. Germline V gene data show CDR1 as MNHNS and CDR2 as SASEGT. The CDR3 loop spans 15 amino acids. Unmatched junction bases numbered 10, after V lost 6 bases and J lost 3 bases. The CDR3 spells CASSPHGDRDYGYTF. The CDR3 DNA follows: TGTGCCAGCAGCCCTCACGGAGACAGGGACTATGGCTACACCTTC.

The genes are TRBV30 and TRBJ2-3, with D perhaps being TRBD1 or TRBD2 (5 bases each). Germline CDR1 is GTSNPN and CDR2 is SVGIG (reference sequence). The CDR3 extends over 14 amino acids. Trimming pared 2 bases from V and 0 bases from J, leaving 9 bases between. CDR3 in amino acids: CAWSLGRSTDTQYF. The CDR3 bases are TGTGCCTGGAGTTTGGGACGGAGCACAGATACGCAGTATTTT.

In its sample, this clonotype was seen many times. The chain couples TRBV20-1 to TRBJ2-7; TRBD1 matches 9 bases. The germline CDR1 and CDR2 sequences are DFQATT and SNEGSKA (reference sequence). This CDR3 is 18 amino acids long. V dropped 2 bases and J dropped 2; count of bases not matched to a gene: 16. CDR3 loop: CSARRTGAHTHFPYEQYF. CDR3 nucleotides: TGCAGTGCTAGACGGACAGGGGCACACACTCACTTCCCCTACGAGCAGTACTTC.

This chain links TRBV29-1 with TRBJ2-5; 8 nucleotides line up with TRBD1. J was trimmed by 5 bases and V by 6 bases; bases with no gene match: 8. CDR3 size: 13 residues. CDR1 is SQVTM, CDR2 ANQGSEA, per germline. This CDR3 reads CSVAGTGAETQYF. CDR3 DNA sequence: TGCAGCGTGGCCGGGACAGGAGCGGAGACCCAGTACTTC.

This clonotype was recorded a few times. This rearrangement joins TRBV29-1 to TRBJ2-7, with 11 bases fitting TRBD2. V lost 6 bases, J lost 2 bases, and 9 bases stayed unmatched. Germline V CDR1 and CDR2: SQVTM, ANQGSEA. The CDR3 is 15 residues long. CDR3 bases: TGCAGCGTGGCCCCCGGGACTAGCGGTACCTACGAGCAGTACTTC. Protein: CSVAPGTSGTYEQYF.

This clonotype came up many times. V gene TRBV5-1 combines with J gene TRBJ2-2; 7 nucleotides align to TRBD2. This CDR3 region has 16 residues. CDR1 and CDR2 from the germline V gene are SGHRS and YFSETQ. The junction had 4 bases not matched to a gene; V was cut back by 2 bases and J by 0 bases. The CDR3 nucleotides are TGCGCCAGCAGCTTTAGACTAGCCTCGAACACCGGGGAGCTGTTTTTT. Protein product: CASSFRLASNTGELFF.